This T cell receptor beta chain comes out of a study of identical twins. General study findings and limits: Conclusions were drawn cross-sectionally by statistical analysis, without following the same donors. Cord blood's abundant beta clonotypes had fewer insertions, unlike memory repertoires.

Carrying unique molecular identifiers, the cDNA also gained a universal primer site through template switching. From the 5' RACE reads, TCRdb called clonotypes with MiXCR, one entry per CDR3 protein. Among 200,000 to 300,000 distinct CDR3 sequences listed, approximately 10% were seen once. A word on this clonotype: Its antigen is as yet unknown.

This CDR3 has 14 amino acids. V shed 6 bases and J 0 bases; nucleotides not matched to a gene: 4. CDR1 and CDR2 (germline): SGHAT, FQDESV (reference sequence). The clonotype originates from a middle-aged man in good health. The sequencing sample was made of memory T cells sorted from blood. The chain combines TRBV11-1 with TRBJ1-1; 7 bases are a match to TRBD1. CDR3 residues: CASRPGQMNTEAFF. The DNA of the CDR3 is TGTGCCAGCAGACCGGGACAGATGAACACTGAAGCTTTCTTT.